This note documents a single TCR beta chain sequence. Its cognate antigen is unknown. An end of the junction does not agree with germline; a read error may underlie this. The data belong to a study of post-analysis software for immune sequencing data. At the level of the study: The study covered relapsing-remitting, secondary progressive and progressive-relapsing courses of multiple sclerosis.

Prepared libraries of TCR beta cDNA carried unique molecular identifiers. It was from roughly 1.1 to 9.2 million T cells that 500,000 to 600,000 cDNA molecules came. TCRdb redid the calling of the PCR reads with MiXCR, one entry per CDR3 protein. Of some 690,000 distinct CDR3 sequences listed, roughly 27% are singletons. The study's findings and limits: Patients with multiple sclerosis recorded significantly lower normalized Chao1 diversity than controls, the study found. There were roughly 5 TRBV segments more frequent in patients than controls, and TRBV5-6, TRBV5-1 and TRBV20-1 were among them.

This CDR3 is 14 amino acids long. Germline V gene sequence: CDR1 SQVTM, CDR2 ANQGSEA. The genes are TRBV29-1 and TRBJ2-1, with 9 bases fitting TRBD1. The sequenced sample was blood. This clonotype was sampled from a girl between 5 and 17 years old with multiple sclerosis. In nucleotides, the CDR3 is TGCAGCGGAAACAGGGGGCTTTCCTACAGTGAGCAGTTCTTC. Translated: CSGNRGLSYSEQFF.